The rows below give T cell receptor beta chains drawn from one sample of a study of T cell repertoires in cytomegalovirus infection. Using its own MiXCR run on the reads, TCRdb lists one record per CDR3 protein. The repertoire holds 740,000 or so distinct CDR3 sequences, with approximately 40% as singletons. The source material was PBMCs. These receptor sequences come from a human donor in good health (CMV status not recorded). Some clones in this sample may be carry-over from other donors' samples. Each CDR3 is given with its conserved first and last residue. Each record gives: J gene, V gene, CDR3 length, clone size, D gene, CDR3 protein, CDR3 DNA. D genes are given only for firm matches. Rows give clone size only sometimes, using once, few, many, or a class for an expanded clone.

J: TRBJ1-5; V: TRBV19; length: 14; size: .; D: .; CDR3: CATTPAGGDQPQHF; DNA: TGTGCCACCACCCCAGCCGGGGGCGATCAGCCCCAGCATTTT
J: TRBJ1-3; V: TRBV7-2; length: 17; size: few; D: .; CDR3: CASSLKTTLWGGNTIYF; DNA: TGTGCCAGCAGCTTAAAGACAACATTATGGGGTGGAAACACCATATATTTT
J: TRBJ2-3; V: TRBV28; length: 16; size: .; D: .; CDR3: CASSPKSQLAGDTQYF; DNA: TGTGCCAGCAGTCCGAAGAGCCAACTAGCTGGCGATACGCAGTATTTT
J: TRBJ1-3; V: TRBV7-2; length: 16; size: many; D: .; CDR3: CASSLEDSYWIDTIYF; DNA: TGTGCCAGCAGCTTGGAAGACTCCTACTGGATAGACACCATATATTTT
J: TRBJ2-2; V: TRBV27; length: 17; size: few; D: TRBD2; CDR3: CASSLQPHSGRHGELFF; DNA: TGTGCCAGCAGTCTTCAACCGCACAGCGGGAGACATGGGGAGCTGTTTTTT
J: TRBJ2-5; V: TRBV11-2; length: 17; size: .; D: TRBD2; CDR3: CASSIIGTSGRLGTQYF; DNA: TGTGCCAGCAGCATAATCGGGACTAGCGGGAGACTAGGGACCCAGTACTTC
J: TRBJ1-2; V: TRBV9; length: 16; size: few; D: .; CDR3: CASSVDPRAGNGGYTF; DNA: TGTGCCAGCAGCGTAGACCCCAGGGCCGGGAATGGTGGCTACACCTTC
J: TRBJ2-1; V: TRBV6-6; length: 15; size: many; D: TRBD1; CDR3: CASSYRTGNYNEQFF; DNA: TGTGCCAGCAGTTACCGGACAGGGAACTACAATGAGCAGTTCTTC
J: TRBJ1-1; V: TRBV28; length: 15; size: .; D: .; CDR3: CASSLIVRMNTEAFF; DNA: TGTGCCAGCAGTTTAATTGTTAGGATGAACACTGAAGCTTTCTTT
J: TRBJ2-5; V: TRBV7-3; length: 14; size: .; D: .; CDR3: CASSSGEPQETQYF; DNA: TGTGCCAGCAGCTCTGGGGAACCCCAAGAGACCCAGTACTTC
J: TRBJ2-7; V: TRBV28; length: 11; size: many; D: .; CDR3: CASANRNEQYF; DNA: TGTGCCAGCGCTAATAGAAACGAGCAGTACTTC
J: TRBJ1-1; V: TRBV5-6; length: 16; size: few; D: .; CDR3: CASSSGLVGDPWRAFF; DNA: TGTGCCAGCAGCTCCGGGCTGGTGGGGGACCCCTGGCGGGCTTTCTTT
J: TRBJ1-3; V: TRBV5-6; length: 16; size: .; D: .; CDR3: CASSLAAGRSGNTIYF; DNA: TGTGCCAGCAGCTTGGCCGCCGGACGTTCTGGAAACACCATATATTTT
J: TRBJ2-1; V: TRBV7-9; length: 18; size: .; D: TRBD2; CDR3: CASSHPTSGRLSYNEQFF; DNA: TGTGCCAGCAGCCATCCCACTAGCGGGAGACTATCCTACAATGAGCAGTTCTTC
J: TRBJ2-2; V: TRBV7-2; length: 16; size: few; D: TRBD2; CDR3: CASSPRLAGGTGELFF; DNA: TGTGCCAGCAGCCCTCGACTAGCGGGAGGAACCGGGGAGCTGTTTTTT
J: TRBJ1-1; V: TRBV27; length: 15; size: .; D: .; CDR3: CASLSYTGVNTEAFF; DNA: TGTGCCAGCCTATCATACACAGGAGTGAACACTGAAGCTTTCTTT
J: TRBJ2-2; V: TRBV12-3/TRBV12-4; length: 12; size: .; D: .; CDR3: CASSFGVGELFF; DNA: TGTGCCAGCAGTTTCGGGGTCGGGGAGCTGTTTTTT
J: TRBJ1-4; V: TRBV28; length: 14; size: .; D: .; CDR3: CASNRIGTNEKLFF; DNA: TGTGCCAGCAACCGGATAGGCACTAATGAAAAACTGTTTTTT
J: TRBJ2-1; V: TRBV7-6; length: 16; size: few; D: TRBD2; CDR3: CASSSRLAGAYNEQFF; DNA: TGTGCCAGCAGCTCCCGGCTAGCGGGAGCCTACAATGAGCAGTTCTTC
J: TRBJ1-2; V: TRBV20-1; length: 12; size: few; D: .; CDR3: CSASGLMDGYTF; DNA: TGCAGTGCTTCGGGCCTAATGGACGGCTACACCTTC
J: TRBJ1-5; V: TRBV6-6; length: 14; size: .; D: .; CDR3: CASSESGTDQPQHF; DNA: TGTGCCAGCAGTGAGTCGGGTACTGATCAGCCCCAGCATTTT
J: TRBJ1-1; V: TRBV20-1; length: 14; size: .; D: .; CDR3: CSAVPRGRNTEAFF; DNA: TGCAGTGCTGTCCCTAGGGGACGGAACACTGAAGCTTTCTTT
J: TRBJ1-1; V: TRBV5-6; length: 15; size: few; D: TRBD1; CDR3: CASSLDYRGDTEAFF; DNA: TGTGCCAGCAGCTTGGATTACAGGGGGGACACTGAAGCTTTCTTT
J: TRBJ1-6; V: TRBV7-2; length: 15; size: .; D: TRBD1; CDR3: CDSSIGQGRNSPLHF; DNA: TGTGACAGCAGCATCGGACAGGGGCGTAATTCACCCCTCCACTTT
J: TRBJ2-7; V: TRBV24-1; length: 13; size: .; D: .; CDR3: CATSDPLSYEQYF; DNA: TGTGCCACCAGTGATCCTCTAAGCTACGAGCAGTACTTC
J: TRBJ2-7; V: TRBV6-2/TRBV6-3; length: 13; size: .; D: .; CDR3: CASTVGMAREQYF; DNA: TGTGCCAGCACAGTCGGGATGGCTCGGGAGCAGTACTTC
J: TRBJ2-1; V: TRBV5-1; length: 15; size: .; D: .; CDR3: CASSRGERRYNEQFF; DNA: TGCGCCAGCAGCCGAGGCGAGCGGAGATACAATGAGCAGTTCTTC
J: TRBJ1-6; V: TRBV28; length: 18; size: few; D: .; CDR3: CASSFLGGSGSGNSPLHF; DNA: TGTGCCAGCAGTTTTTTAGGGGGATCAGGGTCAGGCAATTCACCCCTCCACTTT
J: TRBJ1-2; V: TRBV5-6; length: 15; size: few; D: .; CDR3: CASSLEGHLNYGYTF; DNA: TGTGCCAGCAGCTTGGAGGGACACCTTAACTATGGCTACACCTTC
J: TRBJ1-5; V: TRBV19; length: 16; size: .; D: .; CDR3: CASSIPGRGSNQPQHF; DNA: TGTGCCAGTAGTATCCCCGGGAGAGGGAGCAATCAGCCCCAGCATTTT
J: TRBJ2-3; V: TRBV4-1; length: 17; size: .; D: TRBD2; CDR3: CASSQEGVLAGTDTQYF; DNA: TGCGCCAGCAGCCAAGAAGGGGTCCTAGCGGGTACAGATACGCAGTATTTT
J: TRBJ2-5; V: TRBV7-4; length: 18; size: .; D: .; CDR3: CASSLFLRIGTPVETQYF; DNA: TGTGCCAGCAGCTTATTTTTGAGGATCGGGACACCCGTCGAGACCCAGTACTTC
J: TRBJ1-3; V: TRBV12-3/TRBV12-4; length: 14; size: few; D: .; CDR3: CASTPRGSGNTIYF; DNA: TGTGCCAGCACCCCCAGGGGCTCTGGAAACACCATATATTTT
J: TRBJ2-7; V: TRBV11-2; length: 14; size: once; D: .; CDR3: CASSFGGTRYEQYF; DNA: TGTGCCAGCAGCTTCGGAGGGACGCGTTACGAGCAGTACTTC
J: TRBJ2-6; V: TRBV5-1; length: 18; size: once; D: TRBD1; CDR3: CASTTGTGASSGANVLTF; DNA: TGCGCCAGCACCACCGGGACAGGGGCGAGCTCTGGGGCCAACGTCCTGACTTTC
J: TRBJ2-1; V: TRBV20-1; length: 14; size: .; D: .; CDR3: CSATRSYSYNEQFF; DNA: TGCAGTGCTACTAGGTCTTACTCCTACAATGAGCAGTTCTTC
J: TRBJ1-1; V: TRBV6-6; length: 16; size: many; D: .; CDR3: CASSYKSGGRAGEAFF; DNA: TGTGCCAGCAGTTACAAATCTGGGGGAAGGGCTGGTGAAGCTTTCTTT
J: TRBJ1-5; V: TRBV15; length: 15; size: .; D: .; CDR3: CATSREGSPDQPQQF; DNA: TGTGCCACCAGCAGAGAGGGATCTCCAGATCAGCCCCAGCAATTT
J: TRBJ1-5; V: TRBV5-6; length: 18; size: .; D: TRBD1; CDR3: CASSLRIGTGSSNQPQHF; DNA: TGTGCCAGCAGCTTGAGGATCGGGACAGGGTCTAGTAATCAGCCCCAGCATTTT
J: TRBJ1-5; V: TRBV6-5; length: 16; size: .; D: .; CDR3: CASREAPGAAGQPQHF; DNA: TGTGCCAGCAGGGAAGCTCCCGGGGCGGCTGGTCAGCCCCAGCATTTT
J: TRBJ2-4; V: TRBV20-1; length: 14; size: .; D: .; CDR3: CSAREGGLGNIQYF; DNA: TGCAGTGCTAGAGAGGGGGGGCTTGGAAACATTCAGTACTTC
J: TRBJ1-1; V: TRBV12-3/TRBV12-4; length: 13; size: few; D: TRBD1; CDR3: CASSEGQPPEAFF; DNA: TGTGCCAGCAGTGAGGGACAGCCACCAGAAGCTTTCTTT
J: TRBJ1-1; V: TRBV12-3/TRBV12-4; length: 13; size: .; D: .; CDR3: CASSLGTSTEAFF; DNA: TGTGCCAGCAGTTTAGGGACTAGCACTGAAGCTTTCTTT
J: TRBJ2-5; V: TRBV30; length: 11; size: .; D: .; CDR3: CAWSVGETQYF; DNA: TGTGCCTGGAGTGTAGGAGAGACCCAGTACTTC
J: TRBJ2-3; V: TRBV4-1; length: 15; size: few; D: .; CDR3: CASSQDWTPTDTQYF; DNA: TGCGCCAGCAGCCAAGATTGGACTCCCACAGATACGCAGTATTTT
J: TRBJ1-1; V: TRBV7-2; length: 16; size: .; D: .; CDR3: CASSLVSGQIGTEAFF; DNA: TGTGCCAGCAGCTTAGTATCCGGGCAAATAGGCACTGAAGCTTTCTTT
J: TRBJ1-2; V: TRBV7-9; length: 12; size: few; D: TRBD1; CDR3: CASSRQTGAYTF; DNA: TGTGCCAGCAGCCGGCAAACAGGGGCCTACACCTTC
J: TRBJ1-1; V: TRBV19; length: 13; size: few; D: .; CDR3: CASSVTEYTEAFF; DNA: TGTGCCAGTAGTGTAACAGAGTACACTGAAGCTTTCTTT
J: TRBJ2-3; V: TRBV28; length: 19; size: few; D: TRBD2; CDR3: CASQSGGYRRRTGTDTQYF; DNA: TGTGCCAGCCAAAGCGGGGGATACCGACGGCGTACGGGCACAGATACGCAGTATTTT
J: TRBJ2-7; V: TRBV15; length: 14; size: .; D: .; CDR3: CATSRELVAYEQYF; DNA: TGTGCCACCAGCAGAGAGTTAGTCGCCTACGAGCAGTACTTC
J: TRBJ2-3; V: TRBV9; length: 14; size: .; D: TRBD2; CDR3: CASGTSGGKDTQYF; DNA: TGTGCCAGCGGGACTAGCGGGGGAAAAGATACGCAGTATTTT
J: TRBJ1-2; V: TRBV12-3/TRBV12-4; length: 14; size: .; D: TRBD1; CDR3: CASSLMGQPDGYTF; DNA: TGTGCCAGCAGTTTAATGGGACAGCCTGATGGCTACACCTTC
J: TRBJ2-1; V: TRBV20-1; length: 17; size: .; D: TRBD2; CDR3: CSADTGLAGGPWEEQFF; DNA: TGCAGTGCTGACACGGGACTAGCGGGAGGGCCTTGGGAGGAGCAGTTCTTC